This T cell receptor (beta chain) was sequenced for a study of control samples from healthy donors and cancer patients. Here immunoSEQ multiplex PCR was the method, and the copy in TCRdb shows in-frame clones only, minus some. The sample records about 120,000 clones, 89% being singletons. The TCR comes from a man between 45 and 60 years old in good health. The sample was blood.

Here the CDR3 reads CASSVQGSSYNEQFF. Here the CDR3 DNA reads TGTGCCAGCAGCGTACAGGGGAGCTCCTACAATGAGCAGTTCTTC. V gene TRBV9 combines with J gene TRBJ2-1, with D perhaps matching TRBD1 (6 bases). The V end was cut by 1 base, the J end by 0 bases, with 8 bases between. This CDR3 has 15 residues. CDR1 and CDR2 from the germline V gene are SGDLS and YYNGEE.